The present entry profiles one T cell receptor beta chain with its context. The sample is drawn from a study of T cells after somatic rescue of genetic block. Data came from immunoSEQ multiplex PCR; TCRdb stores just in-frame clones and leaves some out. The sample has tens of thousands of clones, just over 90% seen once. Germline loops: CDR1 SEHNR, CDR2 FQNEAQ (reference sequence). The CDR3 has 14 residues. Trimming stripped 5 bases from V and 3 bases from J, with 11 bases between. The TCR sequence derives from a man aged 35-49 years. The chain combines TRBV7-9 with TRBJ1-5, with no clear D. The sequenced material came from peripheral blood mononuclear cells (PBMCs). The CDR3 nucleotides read TGTGCCAGCAGCCCCCTCGAGAACAATCAGCCCCAGCATTTT. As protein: CASSPLENNQPQHF.